The present TCR beta chain was sequenced within a study of T cells expressing NK-cell markers. Study background: Each TCR beta repertoire originated in sorted T cells that were CD3+CD56+NKG2C+, CD3+CD56+NKG2C- or CD3+CD56-NKG2C+. Study outcomes and limitations: Whether expanded NKG2C+ T cell clones were HCMV specific stayed uncertain. Several of the donors carried dominant NKG2C+ clonotypes that took up roughly 1.0-7.0% of their CD8+ T cells.

TCRdb re-called the 5' RACE reads and catalogs CDR3 proteins one per entry, DNA excluded. The sample has about 150,000 distinct CDR3 sequences; the top ten hold 37%. The germline V gene encodes CDR1 SGHDN and CDR2 FVKESK. The CDR3 spans 13 residues. As concerns this clonotype: Its antigen is undetermined.

The rearrangement joins TRBV14 to TRBJ1-2; no DNA is available, so the TRBD1 call from TCRdb remains unchecked. Sequences were obtained from blood T cells: a sorted CD56 or NKG2C T cell subset, CD4+ or CD8+ T cells, or bulk PBMC T cells (not recorded which). The receptor's source is a woman aged 45-60 years in good health. CDR3 sequence: CASSHTGGGGYTF.